Listed here are 5 T cell receptor beta chains from one sample, sequenced in a study of cytomegalovirus exposure and HLA in healthy donors. The PCR ran on 60 Vbeta and 13 Jbeta primers. Data came from immunoSEQ multiplex PCR; TCRdb stores just in-frame clones and leaves some out. The sample holds tens of thousands of clones, roughly 80% seen once. The sequenced sample consisted of PBMCs. Every receptor here comes from a male donor in good health and CMV-seropositive.

V gene TRBV5-1 combines with J gene TRBJ2-2; 12 nucleotides align to TRBD2. Germline trimming cut 0 bases from V and 7 bases from J; bases unmatched to any gene: 13. The germline gives CDR1 SGHRS, CDR2 YFSETQ. CDR3 length: 19 amino acids. For the CDR3, the DNA is TGCGCCAGCAGCTTGGTTACTAGCGGGGGGCAAATTTACGGCGGGGAGCTGTTTTTT. Residues: CASSLVTSGGQIYGGELFF.

The CDR3 loop is CASSQFDGTGAGELFF. CDR3 sequence (DNA): TGCGCCAGCAGCCAATTCGACGGGACAGGGGCCGGGGAGCTGTTTTTT. The V and J genes are TRBV4-1 and TRBJ2-2; TRBD1 matches at 10 bases. CDR1 is MGHRA and CDR2 is YSYEKL in the germline V gene. The J segment lost 6 bases and the V segment lost 2 bases, leaving 6 bases of the junction unmatched. The CDR3 is made up of 16 amino acids.

The genes are TRBV30 and TRBJ2-2, with 8 bases aligning to TRBD1. CDR3 length: 13 residues. Germline values: CDR1 GTSNPN, CDR2 SVGIG (reference sequence). With V trimmed by 3 bases and J by 7 bases, 4 bases remained unmatched. The CDR3 DNA sequence: TGTGCCTGGAGGGGACAGGCGAACGGGGAGCTGTTTTTT. This sequence encodes CAWRGQANGELFF.

The V and J genes are TRBV11-2 and TRBJ2-5; 7 bases map to TRBD2. The J call may be wrong; the DNA end is better matched by TRBJ2-7. This CDR3 is 15 amino acids long. CDR1 SGHAT and CDR2 FQNNGV come from the germline V gene. CDR3 sequence (DNA): TGTGCCAGCAGCCCGAGCGGGGAAGATTGGTACGAGCAGTACTTC. Translation gives CASSPSGEDWYEQYF.

The chain has TRBV7-9 and TRBJ2-2; 7 bases are a match to TRBD2. Germline CDR1 SEHNR, CDR2 FQNEAQ (reference sequence). This CDR3 is 17 amino acids long. V trimming: 5 bases; J trimming: 5 bases; junction bases outside the gene matches: 14. This CDR3 reads CASSPGLDSLRTGELFF. As DNA, the CDR3 is TGTGCCAGCAGCCCCGGACTAGATAGTTTACGAACCGGGGAGCTGTTTTTT.